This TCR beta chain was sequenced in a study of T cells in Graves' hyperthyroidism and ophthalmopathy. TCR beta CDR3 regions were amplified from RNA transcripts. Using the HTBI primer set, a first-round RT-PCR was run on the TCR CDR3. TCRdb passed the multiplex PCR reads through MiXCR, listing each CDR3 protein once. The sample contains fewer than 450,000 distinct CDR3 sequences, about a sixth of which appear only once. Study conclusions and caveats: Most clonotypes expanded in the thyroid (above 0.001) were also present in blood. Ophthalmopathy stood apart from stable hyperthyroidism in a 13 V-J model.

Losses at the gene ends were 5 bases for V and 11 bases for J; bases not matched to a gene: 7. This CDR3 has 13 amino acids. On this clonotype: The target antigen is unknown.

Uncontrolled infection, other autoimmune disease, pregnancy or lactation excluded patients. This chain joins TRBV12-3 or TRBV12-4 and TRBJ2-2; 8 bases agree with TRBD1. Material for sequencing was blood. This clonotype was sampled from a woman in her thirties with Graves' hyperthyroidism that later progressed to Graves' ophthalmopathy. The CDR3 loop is CASSVDRGHELFF. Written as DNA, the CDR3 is TGTGCCAGCAGTGTTGACAGGGGTCATGAGCTGTTTTTT.